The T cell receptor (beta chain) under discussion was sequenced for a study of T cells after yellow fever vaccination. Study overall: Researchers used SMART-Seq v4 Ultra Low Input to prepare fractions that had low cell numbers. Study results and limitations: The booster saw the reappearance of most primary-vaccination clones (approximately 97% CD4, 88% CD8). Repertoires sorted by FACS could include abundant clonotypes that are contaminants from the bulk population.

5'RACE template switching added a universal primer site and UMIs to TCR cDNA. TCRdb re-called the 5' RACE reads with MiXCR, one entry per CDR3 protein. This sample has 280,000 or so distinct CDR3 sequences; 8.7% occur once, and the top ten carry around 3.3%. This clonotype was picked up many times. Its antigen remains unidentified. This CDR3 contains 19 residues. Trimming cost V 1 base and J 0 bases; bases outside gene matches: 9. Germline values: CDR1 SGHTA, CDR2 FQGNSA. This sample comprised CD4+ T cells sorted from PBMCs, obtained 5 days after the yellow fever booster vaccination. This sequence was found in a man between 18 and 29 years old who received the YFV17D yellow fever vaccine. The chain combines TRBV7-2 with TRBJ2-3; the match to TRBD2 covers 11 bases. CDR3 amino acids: CASSLGLAGGPSSTDTQYF. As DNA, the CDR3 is TGTGCCAGCAGCTTAGGGCTAGCGGGGGGCCCTTCTAGCACAGATACGCAGTATTTT.